This TCR beta chain was recorded in a study of blood T cell repertoires in COVID-19. Study background: PBMCs, B-cell-depleted T cells, or T cells provided the cDNA or gDNA that made up the material.

Original analysis: Reference gene primer amplification gave nucleated cell count estimates. The assay was immunoSEQ multiplex PCR, and TCRdb's table has in-frame clones only and misses some. V, J and clone size derive from that table, while D and trimming were established from the DNA sequence. This table has more than 200,000 clones, around 84% appearing once. The V gene's germline CDR1 is MDHEN and CDR2 SYDVKM. This CDR3 has 15 amino acids. Unmatched junction bases numbered 12, after V lost 6 bases and J lost 5 bases. Enrolment of Seattle patients took place during active infection, and they were followed longitudinally.

The receptor was derived from a man in his fifties with COVID-19, enrolled during active disease. The V call is TRBV28, the J call TRBJ1-2, with TRBD1 matching over 7 bases. Specimen: peripheral blood. The chain's CDR3 is CASSTLPTGQYGYTF. For the CDR3, the DNA is TGTGCCAGCAGCACACTCCCAACGGGACAGTATGGCTACACCTTC.